A selection of T cell receptor beta chains follows, all from one sample in a study of blood T cells in healthy people across ages. Using its own MiXCR run on the 5' RACE reads, TCRdb lists one record per CDR3 protein. This sample yields hundreds of thousands of distinct CDR3 sequences, of which about 30% are seen a single time; 15% to 20% belongs to the top ten. Sequences were obtained from blood. All receptors derive from a woman of 80 years or more in good health. Each CDR3 is given with its conserved first and last residue. The D gene is left open where the match is weak. Clone size is not always given. Where it is, it says once, few, many or a class for expanded clones.

CDR3: CASSADRRTDTQYF; DNA: TGTGCCAGCAGTGCCGACAGGCGCACAGATACGCAGTATTTT; V: TRBV6-5; size: many; D: -; J: TRBJ2-3
CDR3: CASSLPGGHQSTDTQYF; DNA: TGTGCCAGCAGCTTACCGGGGGGTCACCAGAGCACAGATACGCAGTATTTT; V: TRBV5-6; size: many; D: TRBD2; J: TRBJ2-3
CDR3: CASSPTTRAQETQYF; DNA: TGTGCCAGCAGCCCTACGACGCGCGCGCAAGAGACCCAGTACTTC; V: TRBV7-8; size: many; D: -; J: TRBJ2-5
CDR3: CASSSLEGQDISYEQYF; DNA: TGTGCCAGCAGCTCTCTGGAGGGACAGGACATCTCCTACGAGCAGTACTTC; V: TRBV7-4; size: many; D: TRBD1; J: TRBJ2-7
CDR3: CATSDPQGPYTGELFF; DNA: TGTGCCACCAGTGATCCGCAGGGGCCTTACACCGGGGAGCTGTTTTTT; V: TRBV24-1; size: -; D: -; J: TRBJ2-2
CDR3: CASSRGTAGGELFF; DNA: TGTGCCAGCAGCCGAGGGACAGCGGGGGGGGAGCTGTTTTTT; V: TRBV6-2/TRBV6-3; size: few; D: -; J: TRBJ2-2
CDR3: CAWRPGLGEQFF; DNA: TGTGCCTGGAGACCAGGATTAGGTGAGCAGTTCTTC; V: TRBV30; size: few; D: -; J: TRBJ2-1
CDR3: CASSLDLTGPYGYTF; DNA: TGTGCCAGCAGCTTAGACCTGACAGGCCCCTATGGCTACACCTTC; V: TRBV7-9; size: many; D: -; J: TRBJ1-2
CDR3: CASSKSGRGSSGANVLTF; DNA: TGTGCCAGCAGCAAGTCAGGGCGAGGGAGCTCTGGGGCCAACGTCCTGACTTTC; V: TRBV7-9; size: few; D: -; J: TRBJ2-6
CDR3: CASSKSGGVYEQYF; DNA: TGTGCCAGCAGTAAGAGCGGGGGAGTCTACGAGCAGTACTTC; V: TRBV6-2/TRBV6-3; size: many; D: TRBD2; J: TRBJ2-7
CDR3: CAISDPGQAYEQYF; DNA: TGTGCCATCAGTGACCCGGGACAGGCATACGAGCAGTACTTC; V: TRBV10-3; size: few; D: TRBD1; J: TRBJ2-7
CDR3: CATSGAANTEAFF; DNA: TGTGCCACCAGTGGGGCAGCGAACACTGAAGCTTTCTTT; V: TRBV24-1; size: -; D: -; J: TRBJ1-1
CDR3: CSVGGAEETQYF; DNA: TGCAGCGTAGGAGGGGCAGAAGAGACCCAGTACTTC; V: TRBV29-1; size: -; D: -; J: TRBJ2-5
CDR3: CAGRGSGVARSSYEQYF; DNA: TGTGCCGGACGGGGCAGTGGGGTGGCAAGGAGCTCCTACGAGCAGTACTTC; V: TRBV7-4; size: many; D: -; J: TRBJ2-7
CDR3: CASSQERTGKGNTEAFF; DNA: TGTGCCAGCAGCCAAGAACGGACAGGGAAGGGGAACACTGAAGCTTTCTTT; V: TRBV14; size: -; D: TRBD1; J: TRBJ1-1
CDR3: CASSSGFSSYEQYF; DNA: TGTGCCAGCAGCTCGGGGTTTAGCTCCTACGAGCAGTACTTC; V: TRBV6-5; size: -; D: -; J: TRBJ2-7
CDR3: CAWSVVSKGGYTF; DNA: TGTGCCTGGAGTGTAGTTTCTAAGGGCGGCTACACCTTC; V: TRBV30; size: -; D: -; J: TRBJ1-2
CDR3: CASRKGDSSYNEQFF; DNA: TGTGCCAGCAGGAAAGGGGACTCCTCCTACAATGAGCAGTTCTTC; V: TRBV6-9; size: -; D: -; J: TRBJ2-1
CDR3: CASSRGQMATEAFF; DNA: TGTGCCAGCAGTCGCGGACAGATGGCCACTGAAGCTTTCTTT; V: TRBV6-2/TRBV6-3; size: many; D: -; J: TRBJ1-1
CDR3: CASSYRQGVDGYTF; DNA: TGTGCCAGCAGTTACCGACAGGGGGTGGATGGCTACACCTTC; V: TRBV27; size: many; D: TRBD1; J: TRBJ1-2
CDR3: CASSLMSTSGGPYNEQFF; DNA: TGTGCCAGCAGCCTAATGTCGACTAGCGGGGGGCCTTACAATGAGCAGTTCTTC; V: TRBV9; size: many; D: TRBD2; J: TRBJ2-1
CDR3: CATSDDVRNYGYTF; DNA: TGTGCCACCAGTGATGATGTGAGAAACTATGGCTACACCTTC; V: TRBV24-1; size: few; D: -; J: TRBJ1-2
CDR3: CASSDLGGGLYEQYF; DNA: TGTGCCAGCAGCGATCTGGGCGGGGGGCTCTACGAGCAGTACTTC; V: TRBV25-1; size: large; D: TRBD2; J: TRBJ2-7
CDR3: CASSPGPRSEQYF; DNA: TGTGCCAGCAGTCCCGGGCCCCGTTCCGAGCAGTACTTC; V: TRBV28; size: -; D: -; J: TRBJ2-7
CDR3: CSGRGGVHEQYF; DNA: TGCAGTGGACGGGGCGGGGTCCACGAGCAGTACTTC; V: TRBV20-1; size: many; D: -; J: TRBJ2-7
CDR3: CASSPGQGAVGELFF; DNA: TGTGCCAGCAGTCCGGGACAGGGGGCAGTCGGGGAGCTGTTTTTT; V: TRBV6-2/TRBV6-3; size: few; D: TRBD1; J: TRBJ2-2
CDR3: CASSGTGSEYF; DNA: TGTGCCAGCAGTGGGACAGGCTCGGAGTATTTT; V: TRBV6-2/TRBV6-3; size: many; D: TRBD1; J: TRBJ2-3
CDR3: CASSGRGVGDNEQFF; DNA: TGTGCCAGCAGCGGAAGGGGGGTAGGGGACAATGAGCAGTTCTTC; V: TRBV7-2; size: many; D: -; J: TRBJ2-1
CDR3: CASFRGQAQETQYF; DNA: TGTGCCAGCTTCCGGGGCCAAGCACAAGAGACCCAGTACTTC; V: TRBV18; size: many; D: -; J: TRBJ2-5
CDR3: CASSLVGTPRYNEQFF; DNA: TGTGCCAGCAGCTTAGTAGGGACACCTCGGTACAATGAGCAGTTCTTC; V: TRBV7-2; size: many; D: -; J: TRBJ2-1
CDR3: CASSKAGLRTGSYEQYF; DNA: TGTGCCAGCAGCAAAGCAGGGCTGAGGACAGGGAGCTACGAGCAGTACTTC; V: TRBV21-1; size: -; D: -; J: TRBJ2-7
CDR3: CSASNPAGPSYEQYF; DNA: TGCAGTGCTAGTAACCCGGCGGGGCCATCCTACGAGCAGTACTTC; V: TRBV20-1; size: many; D: -; J: TRBJ2-7
CDR3: CASSSTGSYGYTF; DNA: TGTGCCAGCAGCTCCACAGGGTCCTATGGCTACACCTTC; V: TRBV7-2; size: many; D: -; J: TRBJ1-2
CDR3: CSTSGGSGGQFF; DNA: TGCAGTACTAGCGGGGGATCCGGCGGGCAGTTCTTC; V: TRBV20-1; size: -; D: TRBD2; J: TRBJ2-1
CDR3: CATSDFAGGSHGYTF; DNA: TGTGCCACCAGTGATTTTGCAGGGGGTAGTCATGGCTACACCTTC; V: TRBV24-1; size: -; D: TRBD1; J: TRBJ1-2
CDR3: CASSDPSYADTQYF; DNA: TGCGCCAGCAGCGACCCTAGTTACGCAGATACGCAGTATTTT; V: TRBV5-1; size: many; D: -; J: TRBJ2-3
CDR3: CASSLGTPTMLDNEQFF; DNA: TGCGCCAGCAGCTTGGGGACTCCCACCATGCTTGACAATGAGCAGTTCTTC; V: TRBV5-1; size: many; D: -; J: TRBJ2-1
CDR3: CASSLSTVDTEAFF; DNA: TGTGCCAGCAGCTTAAGCACGGTCGACACTGAAGCTTTCTTT; V: TRBV7-9; size: -; D: -; J: TRBJ1-1
CDR3: CASRLYSGLKAEAFF; DNA: TGTGCCAGCAGACTATACTCAGGGTTGAAAGCTGAAGCTTTCTTT; V: TRBV27; size: -; D: -; J: TRBJ1-1
CDR3: CSARDSSLSGGSTDTQYF; DNA: TGCAGTGCTAGAGATAGCAGTTTGAGCGGGGGGTCCACAGATACGCAGTATTTT; V: TRBV20-1; size: few; D: TRBD2; J: TRBJ2-3
CDR3: CASSRTGGYRNTEAFF; DNA: TGTGCCAGCAGTCGGACAGGGGGCTATCGAAACACTGAAGCTTTCTTT; V: TRBV6-5; size: few; D: TRBD1; J: TRBJ1-1
CDR3: CASSPSTRVDWYF; DNA: TGTGCCAGCAGCCCCTCGACTAGAGTAGATTGGTACTTC; V: TRBV7-2; size: -; D: -; J: TRBJ2-5
CDR3: CASSSTRGETQYF; DNA: TGTGCTAGCAGCTCGACTAGGGGAGAGACCCAGTACTTC; V: TRBV7-7; size: -; D: -; J: TRBJ2-5
CDR3: CASSLETLGSGYTF; DNA: TGTGCCAGCAGCTTAGAAACCTTGGGGAGCGGCTACACCTTC; V: TRBV7-2; size: many; D: -; J: TRBJ1-2
CDR3: CSVPTGQHYGYTF; DNA: TGCAGCGTCCCAACGGGACAGCACTATGGCTACACCTTC; V: TRBV29-1; size: -; D: TRBD1; J: TRBJ1-2
CDR3: CASSCFQADYGYTF; DNA: TGTGCCAGCAGCTGTTTCCAGGCCGACTATGGCTACACCTTC; V: TRBV11-2; size: few; D: -; J: TRBJ1-2
CDR3: CTSRRQGSNEQFF; DNA: TGTACCAGCAGAAGACAGGGATCCAATGAGCAGTTCTTC; V: TRBV6-5; size: -; D: TRBD1; J: TRBJ2-1
CDR3: CASSIDLGGNSPLHF; DNA: TGTGCCAGTAGTATAGATCTGGGCGGAAATTCACCCCTCCACTTT; V: TRBV19; size: -; D: -; J: TRBJ1-6
CDR3: CASKRDRGSGANVLTF; DNA: TGTGCCAGCAAAAGGGACCGGGGCTCTGGGGCCAACGTCCTGACTTTC; V: TRBV2; size: many; D: -; J: TRBJ2-6
CDR3: CSAAGQLYEQYF; DNA: TGCAGTGCAGCGGGACAGCTCTACGAGCAGTACTTC; V: TRBV20-1; size: many; D: -; J: TRBJ2-7